Below are 23 T cell receptor beta chains sequenced from a single sample in a study of T cells after yellow fever vaccination. TCRdb redid the calling of the 5' RACE reads with MiXCR, one entry per CDR3 protein. The sample lists hundreds of thousands of distinct CDR3 sequences, over 15% occurring once. Sequencing used PBMCs, obtained before the yellow fever booster vaccination. Source of these receptors: a man younger than 35 who received the YFV17D yellow fever vaccine.

This chain connects TRBV2 to TRBJ2-3; D gene uncertain. There are 11 residues in the CDR3. CDR1 is SNHLY, CDR2 FYNNEI, per germline. V lost 8 bases to trimming and J lost 10 bases, with 13 bases between them. CDR3 protein: CASVLGKAQYF. The CDR3 DNA sequence: TGTGCCAGCGTCCTGGGGAAGGCGCAGTATTTT.

This clonotype was seen a few times. This chain uses TRBV20-1 with TRBJ1-1; 7 nucleotides agree with TRBD1. The germline gives CDR1 DFQATT, CDR2 SNEGSKA (reference sequence). Unmatched junction bases numbered 6, after V lost 5 bases and J lost 3 bases. The CDR3 has 13 residues. As DNA, the CDR3 is TGCAGTGCTGACAGGGCGGGGTACACTGAAGCTTTCTTT. It is translated as CSADRAGYTEAFF.

The DNA for the CDR3 is TGCGCCAGCAGCTTGGCACTAGCTGCGGAGACCCAGTACTTC. The encoded protein is CASSLALAAETQYF. The chain carries TRBV5-1 and TRBJ2-5; D possibly corresponds to TRBD2 (6 bases). CDR1 and CDR2 (germline): SGHRS, YFSETQ. The CDR3 has 14 residues. The germline V and J ends were trimmed by 0 bases and 5 bases, with 11 bases remaining between them.

V gene TRBV6-2 or TRBV6-3 combines with J gene TRBJ2-7, with 11 bases lining up with TRBD2. Trimming removed 5 bases from V and 2 bases from J; junction bases left unmatched: 2. CDR1 and CDR2 from the germline V gene are MNHEY and SVGEGT. The CDR3 is made up of 14 amino acids. Here the CDR3 reads CASSTTSGTYEQYV. CDR3 in DNA: TGTGCCAGCAGTACGACTAGCGGGACCTACGAGCAGTACGTC.

The chain links TRBV20-1 to TRBJ2-5; 7 bases fit TRBD2. This CDR3 is built from 14 residues. Germline V gene sequence: CDR1 DFQATT, CDR2 SNEGSKA (reference sequence). V shed 3 bases, J shed 5 bases, and the junction held 9 bases outside the gene matches. The CDR3 DNA is TGCAGTGCTAGGGGGGACTACTTAGTCGAGACCCAGTACTTC. Translated: CSARGDYLVETQYF.

The chain links TRBV2 to TRBJ1-5, with D hard to call. The CDR3 length is 13 residues. Germline-derived CDR1 and CDR2 are SNHLY and FYNNEI. Trimming took off 3 bases at V and 6 bases at J, with 9 bases between the two ends. Written as DNA, the CDR3 is TGTGCCAGCAGTGATGGGCAGAGTCAGCCCCAGCATTTT. This sequence encodes CASSDGQSQPQHF.

This clonotype has more than one count but fewer than ten. The V call is TRBV7-9, the J call TRBJ1-1, with D unresolved. V lost 3 bases, J lost 3 bases, and 8 bases lay in between. The germline CDR1 and CDR2 sequences are SEHNR and FQNEAQ (reference sequence). The CDR3 covers 13 residues. In nucleotides, the CDR3 is TGTGCCAGCAGCTTCCCTTCAGACACTGAAGCTTTCTTT. It specifies CASSFPSDTEAFF.

Many counts were recorded for this clonotype. Here the CDR3 reads CASSLRNEKLFF. The DNA for the CDR3 is TGTGCCAGCAGCTTGCGTAACGAAAAACTGTTTTTT. V is TRBV5-4 and J is TRBJ1-4, with unresolved D. The CDR3 covers 12 residues. Between the trimmed V and J ends, which lost 1 base and 8 bases, there was a span of 6 bases. Germline lookup yields CDR1 SGHNT and CDR2 YYREEE (reference sequence).

This clonotype was counted a few times. V and J are TRBV7-3 and TRBJ2-6; D is ambiguous. The CDR3 has 15 amino acids. V lost 2 bases, J lost 2 bases, and 7 bases lay in between. Germline V lookup: CDR1 SGHTA, CDR2 FQGTGA. The CDR3 DNA follows: TGTGCCAGCAGCTTAGCCACAACTGGGGCCAACGTCCTGACTTTC. It yields the protein CASSLATTGANVLTF.

The rearrangement uses TRBV19 and TRBJ1-5, with no clear D. The CDR3 consists of 15 residues. Germline CDR1 reads LNHDA; CDR2 reads SQIVND (reference sequence). Trimming shortened V by 3 bases and J by 3 bases, and 12 bases separated the two germline ends. The CDR3 spells CASSMGPQSNQPQHF. CDR3 nucleotide sequence: TGTGCCAGTAGTATGGGTCCGCAGTCCAATCAGCCCCAGCATTTT.

This rearrangement joins TRBV6-5 to TRBJ2-2, with TRBD1 as a possible D gene (6 bases). Germline loops: CDR1 MNHEY, CDR2 SVGAGI. Trimming removed 2 bases at V and 3 bases at J, with 7 bases between. The CDR3 runs 14 residues. The CDR3 protein is CASSYGQHTGELFF. CDR3 sequence (DNA): TGTGCCAGCAGTTACGGACAGCACACCGGGGAGCTGTTTTTT.

This clonotype occurred a few times. The rearrangement links TRBV12-3 or TRBV12-4 to TRBJ1-4, with D possibly TRBD1 on 6 matching bases. This CDR3 comprises 16 residues. V gave up 1 base and J gave up 7 bases, with 16 bases separating them. CDR3 in DNA: TGTGCCAGCAGTTTAGGGGCAGGGGCGCGTGGTGAAAAACTGTTTTTT. This gives the protein CASSLGAGARGEKLFF.

V usage is TRBV11-2 and J usage is TRBJ2-1; 7 bases are a match to TRBD1. Trimming took 5 bases from V and 10 from J; bases not matched to a gene: 5. Per the germline V gene, CDR1 is SGHAT and CDR2 is FQNNGV. This CDR3 is 12 amino acids long. The CDR3 sequence: CASSRDRDEQFF. CDR3 bases: TGTGCCAGCAGCCGCGACAGGGACGAGCAGTTCTTC. Combining the CDR3 with reference TRBV11-2 and TRBJ2-1 gives the whole variable domain EAGVAQSPRYKIIEKRQSVAFWCNPISGHATLYWYQQILGQGPKLLIQFQNNGVVDDSQLPKDRFSAERLKGVDSTLKIQPAKLEDSAVYLCASSRDRDEQFFGPGTRLTVL.

This chain links TRBV5-1 with TRBJ2-6; D perhaps matches TRBD2 (5 bases). V lost 4 bases and J lost 0, with 11 bases in between. Germline CDR1 reads SGHRS; CDR2 reads YFSETQ. The CDR3 runs to 16 residues. The CDR3 reads CASSADGNSGANVLTF. In DNA, the CDR3 is TGCGCCAGCAGCGCCGACGGGAACTCTGGGGCCAACGTCCTGACTTTC.

The rearrangement joins TRBV5-6 to TRBJ2-7; 7 bases map to TRBD1. The CDR3 runs 15 residues. Germline V gives CDR1 SGHDT, CDR2 YYEEEE. Unmatched junction bases numbered 12, after V lost 4 bases and J lost 5 bases. The CDR3 DNA sequence: TGTGCCAGCAGCGAAACAGGGGAAACGTGGCACGAGCAGTACGTC. Translating it yields CASSETGETWHEQYV.

This clonotype was found once. The chain carries TRBV6-6 and TRBJ2-3, with D possibly being TRBD2 (6 bases). In germline, CDR1 is MNHNY, CDR2 SVGAGI (reference sequence). Trimming stripped 8 bases from V and 0 bases from J, with 12 bases between. CDR3 size: 14 residues. The CDR3 region has the DNA TGTGCCAGCGGGGCGGGGCGGAGCACAGATACGCAGTATTTT. As protein: CASGAGRSTDTQYF.

This chain links TRBV29-1 with TRBJ2-5; TRBD2 agrees at 14 bases. The CDR3 length is 15 residues. CDR1 is SQVTM and CDR2 is ANQGSEA in the germline V gene. The V segment lost 4 bases and the J segment 4 bases; nucleotides outside the gene matches: 5. In DNA form, the CDR3 reads TGCAGCGTTGTGGGACTAGCGGGGGATCTAGAGACCCAGTACTTC. Translated: CSVVGLAGDLETQYF.

This clonotype was detected many times. The chain is built from TRBV12-3 or TRBV12-4 and TRBJ1-2; D is uncertain. Trimming took 3 bases from V and 3 from J, leaving 8 bases between them. There are 13 residues in the CDR3. The CDR3: CASSFSVDYGYTF. The CDR3 DNA reads TGTGCCAGCAGTTTTAGTGTGGACTATGGCTACACCTTC.

The chain is built from TRBV29-1 and TRBJ2-7; tentative D call: TRBD1 (6 bases). The CDR3 loop spans 11 amino acids. V was shortened by 3 bases and J by 5 bases, with 8 bases between the two germline ends. From germline, CDR1 is SQVTM and CDR2 ANQGSEA. CDR3 in amino acids: CSVDRGHEQYF. The CDR3 nucleotides are TGCAGCGTTGACAGGGGCCACGAGCAGTACTTC.

CDR3 bases: TGTGCCAGCTCCGAAAATCGGGCGGGGGAGACCCAGTACTTC. Encoded protein: CASSENRAGETQYF. The chain recombines TRBV6-5 with TRBJ2-5; tentatively, D is TRBD2 (6 bases). Germline V lookup: CDR1 MNHEY, CDR2 SVGAGI. Deletions cut 8 bases from V and 5 bases from J, with 18 bases between. The CDR3 contains 14 residues.

In this sample, this clonotype turned up a few times. The genes are TRBV10-3 and TRBJ2-2; 8 bases fit TRBD1. CDR1 and CDR2 from the germline V gene are ENHRY and SYGVKD. Trimming at V came to 3 bases and at J to 3 bases, leaving 3 bases not matched to a gene. The length of the CDR3 is 15 residues. The CDR3 here is CAISDRGRDTGELFF. CDR3 bases: TGTGCCATCAGTGACAGGGGGCGAGACACCGGGGAGCTGTTTTTT.

This chain connects TRBV4-1 to TRBJ2-1; the match to TRBD1 covers 7 bases. CDR1 is MGHRA and CDR2 is YSYEKL in the germline V gene. With 6 bases clipped from V and 6 bases from J, the junction kept 11 bases outside the gene matches. The CDR3 contains 15 residues. The CDR3 sequence: CASSHSQQGRNEQFF. CDR3 bases: TGCGCCAGCAGTCACAGCCAACAGGGGCGCAATGAGCAGTTCTTC.

This chain uses TRBV5-5 with TRBJ2-7, with D uncertain. The CDR3 totals 13 residues. Trimming pared 0 bases from V and 2 bases from J, leaving 6 bases between. Germline CDR1 reads SGHKS; CDR2 reads YYEKEE (reference sequence). The CDR3 loop is CASSLGWPYEQYF. Here the CDR3 DNA reads TGTGCCAGCAGCTTGGGATGGCCCTACGAGCAGTACTTC.